This T cell receptor (beta chain) was obtained from a study of response to subunit inactivated influenza vaccine. Study-wide findings and caveats: New T cells are recruited in small numbers by each seasonal influenza vaccination, according to the authors' suggestion.

This clonotype occurred many times. Its antigen is not known. TCRdb reprocessed the RT-PCR reads via MiXCR and lists one record per CDR3 protein. The sample contains approximately 700,000 distinct CDR3 sequences, about 15% of which appear only once. The TCR originated in a middle-aged man who received an inactivated influenza vaccine. The source was PBMCs from blood, collected less than 15 days before vaccination.

The CDR3 coding sequence is TGCGCCAGCAGTAGTGGCTACTACGAGCAGTACTTC. Residues: CASSSGYYEQYF. The chain links TRBV5-1 to TRBJ2-7; unclear D gene. The CDR3 totals 12 residues. V was clipped by 5 bases and J by 3 bases, with 9 bases between them. Germline V gene data show CDR1 as SGHRS and CDR2 as YFSETQ.